The entry below gives a single TCR beta chain sequence along with its context. Its antigen is as yet unknown. Eligibility required adulthood, ileal or ileocolonic Crohn's disease and indicated ileocolonic resection. The sample comes from a study of T cell repertoires in ileal Crohn's disease. Whole-study context: Every patient was operated on for stricturing (about 60%) or penetrating (approximately 40%) complications. Postoperative therapy was given to about half: 11 thiopurines, fewer than 20 anti-TNF agents. Study results and limitations: Active smokers at surgery had more clonal expansions than non-smokers.

The method was immunoSEQ multiplex PCR; TCRdb's version includes in-frame clones alone and lacks a portion of them. The sample includes around 1,600 clones, roughly 77% of them seen just once. V was trimmed by 5 bases and J by 2 bases, leaving 13 bases between them. Germline CDR1 and CDR2: LNHDA and SQIVND (reference sequence). The CDR3 runs 14 residues. The material sequenced was ileal tissue. The chain links TRBV19 to TRBJ2-7; perhaps TRBD2 as D (5 bases). The sequence came from an adult with Crohn's disease. CDR3 coding DNA: TGTGCCAGTAGTGCGGGTCCTCTTGCCTACGAGCAGTACTTC. Translating gives CASSAGPLAYEQYF. Using reference TRBV19 and TRBJ2-7 for the parts outside the CDR3, the full variable domain is DGGITQSPKYLFRKEGQNVTLSCEQNLNHDAMYWYRQDPGQGLRLIYYSQIVNDFQKGDIAEGYSVSREKKESFPLTVTSAQKNPTAFYLCASSAGPLAYEQYFGPGTRLTVT.